The 9 T cell receptor beta chains given below trace back to one sample, sequenced in a study of blood T cell repertoires in COVID-19. The assay was immunoSEQ multiplex PCR, and TCRdb's table has in-frame clones only and misses some. Altogether fewer than 300,000 clones are present, 80% to 95% being singletons, with the ten largest covering 1% to 1.3%. Sequencing was performed on PBMCs or T cells enriched from blood (not recorded which). The receptors were gathered from a woman under 40 who had recovered from COVID-19.

There are a few counts of this clone. The chain has TRBV18 and TRBJ1-4, with 11 bases that match TRBD1. The trim removed 2 bases at V and 4 bases at J, leaving 6 bases unmatched. CDR1 is KGHSH, CDR2 LQKENI, per germline. The CDR3 contains 17 residues. CDR3 residues: CASSPLDRGRNNEKLFF. The CDR3 DNA reads TGTGCCAGCTCACCATTGGACAGGGGGCGGAATAATGAAAAACTGTTTTTT.

This clone was observed a single time. The CDR3 loop is CASSQEGSGSTDTQYF. CDR3 DNA sequence: TGCGCCAGCAGCCAAGAAGGTAGCGGGAGCACAGATACGCAGTATTTT. J is TRBJ2-3 and V is TRBV4-1, with 7 positions matching TRBD2. The CDR3 totals 16 residues. V shed 0 bases, J shed 0 bases, and the junction held 3 bases outside the gene matches. The germline V gene encodes CDR1 MGHRA and CDR2 YSYEKL.

The rearrangement links TRBV5-1 to TRBJ1-1; 8 bases are a match to TRBD1. CDR3 size: 15 residues. The V gene end was trimmed by 3 bases and the J gene end by 5 bases; junction bases not matched to a gene: 9. Germline V CDR1 and CDR2: SGHRS, YFSETQ. As DNA, the CDR3 is TGCGCCAGCAGCTGGGCCGACAGGGGTGTTACTGAAGCTTTCTTT. Translation: CASSWADRGVTEAFF.

The rearrangement uses TRBV5-1 and TRBJ2-7; a possible D gene is TRBD2 (7 bases). Trimming left V 4 bases short and J 2 bases short, with 13 bases between. The germline V gene encodes CDR1 SGHRS and CDR2 YFSETQ. The CDR3 extends over 14 amino acids. The CDR3 spells CASSPRGAAYEQYF. As DNA, the CDR3 is TGCGCCAGCAGCCCCCGGGGGGCCGCCTACGAGCAGTACTTC.

V usage is TRBV15 and J usage is TRBJ1-2; D may be TRBD1 (6 bases). V was clipped by 2 bases and J by 2 bases, with 9 bases between them. The V gene's germline CDR1 is LNHNV and CDR2 YYDKDF (reference sequence). The CDR3 spans 14 residues. CDR3 region: CATSRLTGNYGYTF. The CDR3 nucleotides are TGTGCCACCAGCAGACTTACAGGGAACTATGGCTACACCTTC.

The V and J genes are TRBV14 and TRBJ1-1; possible D gene TRBD1, 6 bases. Germline V gives CDR1 SGHDN, CDR2 FVKESK. The CDR3 is 15 residues long. V was cut by 0 bases and J by 5 bases, with 13 bases left in between. CDR3 amino acids: CASSQDPGGETEAFF. In DNA, the CDR3 is TGTGCCAGCAGCCAAGACCCGGGGGGCGAAACTGAAGCTTTCTTT.

The gene calls are TRBV6-4 and TRBJ2-1; D possibly corresponds to TRBD1 (5 bases). Germline assignment: CDR1 MRHNA and CDR2 SNTAGT. CDR3 length: 18 amino acids. The V and J ends lost 6 bases and 0 bases respectively, with 21 bases between them. The CDR3 sequence: CASSRGQGAPGSYNEQFF. CDR3 bases: TGTGCCAGCAGCCGCGGCCAGGGTGCGCCTGGCTCCTACAATGAGCAGTTCTTC.

This sequence joins TRBV13 and TRBJ2-1; D is unresolved. This CDR3 is built from 11 residues. The germline V gene has CDR1 PRHDT and CDR2 FYEKMQ (reference sequence). V was cut by 5 bases and J by 7 bases, with 6 bases left in between. The CDR3 region has the DNA TGTGCCAGCAGCCACGGGAATGAGCAGTTCTTC. This codes for CASSHGNEQFF.

The chain has TRBV28 and TRBJ2-3; the match to TRBD2 covers 11 bases. Germline lookup yields CDR1 MDHEN and CDR2 SYDVKM. The CDR3 is 15 amino acids. Trimming cost V 6 bases and J 8 bases; bases outside gene matches: 10. This CDR3 is CASSELAGDRGTQYF. CDR3 bases: TGTGCCAGCAGCGAACTAGCGGGAGATAGGGGTACGCAGTATTTT.